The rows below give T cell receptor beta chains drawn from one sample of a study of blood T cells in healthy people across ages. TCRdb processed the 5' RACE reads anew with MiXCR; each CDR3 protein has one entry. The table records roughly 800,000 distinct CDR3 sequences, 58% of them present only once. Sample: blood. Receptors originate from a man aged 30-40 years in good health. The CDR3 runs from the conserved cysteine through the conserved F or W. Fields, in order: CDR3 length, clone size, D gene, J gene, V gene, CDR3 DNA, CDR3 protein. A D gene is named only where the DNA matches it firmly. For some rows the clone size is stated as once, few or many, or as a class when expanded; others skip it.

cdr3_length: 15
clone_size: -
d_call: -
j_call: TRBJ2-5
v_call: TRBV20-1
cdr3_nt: TGCAGTGCAAAGTCCATGTTTACGGGAGTTGAGACCCAGTACTTC
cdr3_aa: CSAKSMFTGVETQYF

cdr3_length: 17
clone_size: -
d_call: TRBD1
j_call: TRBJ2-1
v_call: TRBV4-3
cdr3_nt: TGCGCCAGCAGCCTCAGGTTGAGGGGACAGAGGTACAATGAGCAGTTCTTC
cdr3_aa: CASSLRLRGQRYNEQFF

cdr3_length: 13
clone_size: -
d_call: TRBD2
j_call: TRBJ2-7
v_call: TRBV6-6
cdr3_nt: TGTGCCAGCAGTTTCCAGCGGGAGGGAGTGCAGTACTTC
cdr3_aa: CASSFQREGVQYF

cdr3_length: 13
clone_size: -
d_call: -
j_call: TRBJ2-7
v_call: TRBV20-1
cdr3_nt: TGCAGTGCACTGGACTCCCATGGCAACGAGCAGTACTTC
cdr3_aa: CSALDSHGNEQYF

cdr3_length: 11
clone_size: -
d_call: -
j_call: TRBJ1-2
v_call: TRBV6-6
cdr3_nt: TGTGCCAGCACTATGGACTATGGCTACACCTTC
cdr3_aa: CASTMDYGYTF

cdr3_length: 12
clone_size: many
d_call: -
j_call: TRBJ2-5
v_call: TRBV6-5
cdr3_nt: TGTGCCAGCAGCTCCTCAGCGGAGACCCAGTACTTC
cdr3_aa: CASSSSAETQYF

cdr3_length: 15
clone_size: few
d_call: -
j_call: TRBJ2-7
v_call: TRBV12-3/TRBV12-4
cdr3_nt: TGTGCCAGCAGTCAGGGACTCATGAGCTCCTACGAGCAGTACTTC
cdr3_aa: CASSQGLMSSYEQYF

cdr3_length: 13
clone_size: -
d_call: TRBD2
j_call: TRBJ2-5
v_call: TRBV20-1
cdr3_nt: TGCAGTGCTCGACTAGCGGGGGGACGAGAGCAGTACTTC
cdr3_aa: CSARLAGGREQYF

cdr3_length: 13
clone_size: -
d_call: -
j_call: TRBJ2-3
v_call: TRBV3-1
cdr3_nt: TGTGCCAGCAGCCCTCGGACCCAATATACGCAGTATTTT
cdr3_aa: CASSPRTQYTQYF

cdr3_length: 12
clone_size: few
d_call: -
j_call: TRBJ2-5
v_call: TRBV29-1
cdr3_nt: TGCAGCGTTTCCGGGACTGAAGAGACCCAGTACTTC
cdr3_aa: CSVSGTEETQYF

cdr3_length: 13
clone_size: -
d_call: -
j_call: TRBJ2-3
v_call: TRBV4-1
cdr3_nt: TGCGCCAGCAGCCAAGAGGAGGTGGATACGCAGTATTTT
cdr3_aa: CASSQEEVDTQYF

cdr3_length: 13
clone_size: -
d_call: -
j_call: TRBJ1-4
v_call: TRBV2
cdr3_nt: TGTGCCAGCAGGCGGTCAACTAATGAAAAACTGTTTTTT
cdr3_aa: CASRRSTNEKLFF

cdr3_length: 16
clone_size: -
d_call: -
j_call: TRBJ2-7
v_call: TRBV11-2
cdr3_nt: TGTGCCAGCAGCTCGATCCTAACCCACCCGATGGACGAGCAGTACTTC
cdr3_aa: CASSSILTHPMDEQYF

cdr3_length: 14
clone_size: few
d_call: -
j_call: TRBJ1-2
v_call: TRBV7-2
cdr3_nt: TGTGCCAGCAGCTTAGGCTCGACTAACTATGGCTACACCTTC
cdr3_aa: CASSLGSTNYGYTF

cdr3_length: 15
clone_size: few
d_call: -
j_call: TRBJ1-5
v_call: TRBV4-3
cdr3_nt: TGCGCCAGCAGCCAAGTCCGCACAGCCTTGGAACCCCAGCATTTT
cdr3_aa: CASSQVRTALEPQHF

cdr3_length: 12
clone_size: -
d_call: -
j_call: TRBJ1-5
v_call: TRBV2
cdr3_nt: TGTGCCACTAGAAGGGACAATCAGCCCCAGCATTTT
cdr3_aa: CATRRDNQPQHF

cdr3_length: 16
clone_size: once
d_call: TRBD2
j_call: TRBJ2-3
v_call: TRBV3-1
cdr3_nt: TGTGCCAGCAGCCCGGGCCCTAGCGGGGGATCAGATACGCAGTATTTT
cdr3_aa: CASSPGPSGGSDTQYF

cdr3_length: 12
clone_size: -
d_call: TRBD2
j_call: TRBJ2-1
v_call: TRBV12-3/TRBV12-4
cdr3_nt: TGTGCCAGCAAGCGGGGGATCTCTGAGCAGTTCTTT
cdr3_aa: CASKRGISEQFF